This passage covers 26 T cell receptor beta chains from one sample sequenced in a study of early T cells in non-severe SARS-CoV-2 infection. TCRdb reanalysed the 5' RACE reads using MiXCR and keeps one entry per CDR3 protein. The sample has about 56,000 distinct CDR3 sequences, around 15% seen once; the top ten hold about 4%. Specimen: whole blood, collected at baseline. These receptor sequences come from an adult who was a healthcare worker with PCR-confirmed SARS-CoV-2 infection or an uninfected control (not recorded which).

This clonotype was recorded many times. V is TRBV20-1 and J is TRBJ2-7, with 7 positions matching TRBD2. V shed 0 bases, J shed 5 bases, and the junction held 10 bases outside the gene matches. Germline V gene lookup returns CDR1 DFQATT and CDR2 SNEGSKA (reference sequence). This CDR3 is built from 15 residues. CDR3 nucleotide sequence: TGCAGTGCTAGAGATTTCGCGCGGGAGAGTGACGAGCAGTACTTC. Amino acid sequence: CSARDFARESDEQYF.

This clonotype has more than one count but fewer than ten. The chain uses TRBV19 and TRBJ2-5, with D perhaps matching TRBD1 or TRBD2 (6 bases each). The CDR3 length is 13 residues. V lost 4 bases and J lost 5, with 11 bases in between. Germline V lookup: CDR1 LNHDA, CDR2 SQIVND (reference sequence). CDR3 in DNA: TGTGCCAGTAGTACCCTGGGGGGCGAGACCCAGTACTTC. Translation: CASSTLGGETQYF.

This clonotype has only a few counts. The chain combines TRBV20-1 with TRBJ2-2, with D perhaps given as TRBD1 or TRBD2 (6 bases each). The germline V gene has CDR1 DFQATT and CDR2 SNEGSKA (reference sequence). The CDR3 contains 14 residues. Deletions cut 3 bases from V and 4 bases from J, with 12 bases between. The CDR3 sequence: CSASGGPSTGELFF. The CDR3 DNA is TGCAGTGCTAGTGGGGGGCCGAGCACCGGGGAGCTGTTTTTT.

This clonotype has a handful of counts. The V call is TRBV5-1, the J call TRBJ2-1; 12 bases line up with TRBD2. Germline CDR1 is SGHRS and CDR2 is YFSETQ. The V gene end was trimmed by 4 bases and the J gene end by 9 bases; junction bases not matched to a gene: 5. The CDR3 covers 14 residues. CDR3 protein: CASSVTSGGGEQFF. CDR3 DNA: TGCGCCAGCAGCGTGACTAGCGGGGGTGGTGAGCAGTTCTTC. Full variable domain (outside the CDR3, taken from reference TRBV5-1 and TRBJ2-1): KAGVTQTPRYLIKTRGQQVTLSCSPISGHRSVSWYQQTPGQGLQFLFEYFSETQRNKGNFPGRFSGRQFSNSRSEMNVSTLELGDSALYLCASSVTSGGGEQFFGPGTRLTVL.

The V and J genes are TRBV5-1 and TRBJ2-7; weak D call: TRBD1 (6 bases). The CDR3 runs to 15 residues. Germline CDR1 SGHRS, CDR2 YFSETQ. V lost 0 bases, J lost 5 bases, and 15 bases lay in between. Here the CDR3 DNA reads TGCGCCAGCAGCTTGGGAAATGACAGGCGTAACGAGCAGTACTTC. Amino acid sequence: CASSLGNDRRNEQYF.

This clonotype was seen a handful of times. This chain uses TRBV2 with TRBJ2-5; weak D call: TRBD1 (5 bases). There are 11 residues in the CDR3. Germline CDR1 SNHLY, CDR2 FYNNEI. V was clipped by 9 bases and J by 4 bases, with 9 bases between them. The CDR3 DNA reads TGTGCCAGTCAGGGTTTAGAGACCCAGTACTTC. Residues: CASQGLETQYF.

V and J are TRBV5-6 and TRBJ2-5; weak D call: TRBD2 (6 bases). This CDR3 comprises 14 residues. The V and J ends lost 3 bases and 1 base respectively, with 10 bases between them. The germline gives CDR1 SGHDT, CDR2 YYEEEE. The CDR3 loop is CASSYPGVQETQYF. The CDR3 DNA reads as TGTGCCAGCAGCTACCCGGGAGTCCAAGAGACCCAGTACTTC.

The CDR3 DNA follows: TGTGCCAGCAGCCAAGGGGGTAAGAACATTCAGTACTTC. Translation gives CASSQGGKNIQYF. This chain links TRBV3-1 with TRBJ2-4; no reliable D call. CDR1 is LGHDT, CDR2 YNNKEL, per germline (reference sequence). This CDR3 spans 13 amino acids. V shed 1 base and J shed 7 bases, with 8 bases lying between them. Looking up the rest from reference TRBV3-1 and TRBJ2-4 gives the full variable domain: DTAVSQTPKYLVTQMGNDKSIKCEQNLGHDTMYWYKQDSKKFLKIMFSYNNKELIINETVPNRFSPKSPDKAHLNLHINSLELGDSAVYFCASSQGGKNIQYFGAGTRLSVL.

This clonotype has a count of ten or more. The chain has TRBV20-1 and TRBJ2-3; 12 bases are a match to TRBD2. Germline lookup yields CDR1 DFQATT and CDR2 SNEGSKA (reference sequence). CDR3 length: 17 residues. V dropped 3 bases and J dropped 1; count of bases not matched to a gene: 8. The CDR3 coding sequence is TGCAGTGCTAGCCTCCTAGCGGGAGGGTTGGGCACAGATACGCAGTATTTT. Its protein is CSASLLAGGLGTDTQYF.

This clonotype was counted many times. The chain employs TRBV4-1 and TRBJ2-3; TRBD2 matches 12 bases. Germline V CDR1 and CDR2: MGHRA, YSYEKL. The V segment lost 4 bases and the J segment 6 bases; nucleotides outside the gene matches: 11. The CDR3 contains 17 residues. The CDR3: CASSREPSGGAADTQYF. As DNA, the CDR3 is TGCGCCAGCAGCCGAGAACCTAGCGGGGGGGCCGCGGATACGCAGTATTTT.

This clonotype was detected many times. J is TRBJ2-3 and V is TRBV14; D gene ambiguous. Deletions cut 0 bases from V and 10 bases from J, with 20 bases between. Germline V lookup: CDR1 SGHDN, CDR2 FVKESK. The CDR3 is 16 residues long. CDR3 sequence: CASSQEFGFGLVAQYF. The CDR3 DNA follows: TGTGCCAGCAGCCAAGAATTCGGGTTCGGGTTGGTTGCGCAGTATTTT.

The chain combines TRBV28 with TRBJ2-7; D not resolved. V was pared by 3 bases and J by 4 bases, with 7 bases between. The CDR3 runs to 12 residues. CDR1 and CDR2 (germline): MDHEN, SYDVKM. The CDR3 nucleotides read TGTGCCAGCAGTTTTTCTAGTTACGAGCAGTACTTC. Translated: CASSFSSYEQYF.

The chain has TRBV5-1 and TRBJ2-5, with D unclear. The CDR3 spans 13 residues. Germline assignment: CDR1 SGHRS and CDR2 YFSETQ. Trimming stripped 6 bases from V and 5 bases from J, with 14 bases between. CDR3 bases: TGCGCCAGCAACCTGAATTTCGGCGAGACCCAGTACTTC. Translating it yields CASNLNFGETQYF. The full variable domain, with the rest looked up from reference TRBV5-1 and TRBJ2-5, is KAGVTQTPRYLIKTRGQQVTLSCSPISGHRSVSWYQQTPGQGLQFLFEYFSETQRNKGNFPGRFSGRQFSNSRSEMNVSTLELGDSALYLCASNLNFGETQYFGPGTRLLVL.

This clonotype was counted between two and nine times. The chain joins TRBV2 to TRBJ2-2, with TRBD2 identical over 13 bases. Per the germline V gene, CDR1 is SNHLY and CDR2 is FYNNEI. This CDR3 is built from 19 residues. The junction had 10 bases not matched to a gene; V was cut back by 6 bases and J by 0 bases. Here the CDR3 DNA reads TGTGCCAGCAGAAACCCCCGGACTAGCGGGGGCCCGAACACCGGGGAGCTGTTTTTT. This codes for CASRNPRTSGGPNTGELFF.

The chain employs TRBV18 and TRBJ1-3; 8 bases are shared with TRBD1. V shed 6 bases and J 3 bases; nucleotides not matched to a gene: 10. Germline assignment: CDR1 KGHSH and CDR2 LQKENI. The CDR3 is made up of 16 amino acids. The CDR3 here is CASSYSTGALGNTIYF. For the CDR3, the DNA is TGTGCCAGCTCGTACTCGACAGGGGCTCTTGGAAACACCATATATTTT.

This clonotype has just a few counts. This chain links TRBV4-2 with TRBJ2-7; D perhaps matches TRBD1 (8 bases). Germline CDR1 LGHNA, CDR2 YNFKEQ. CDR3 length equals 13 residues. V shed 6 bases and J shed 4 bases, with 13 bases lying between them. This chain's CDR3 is CASRGQGGYEQYF. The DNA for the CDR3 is TGTGCCAGCAGAGGACAGGGAGGGTACGAGCAGTACTTC.

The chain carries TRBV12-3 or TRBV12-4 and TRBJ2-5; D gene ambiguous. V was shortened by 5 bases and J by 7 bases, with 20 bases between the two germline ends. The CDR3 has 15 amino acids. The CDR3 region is CASSPPSTRKGTQYF. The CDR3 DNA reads TGTGCCAGCAGTCCCCCTTCGACACGTAAAGGGACCCAGTACTTC.

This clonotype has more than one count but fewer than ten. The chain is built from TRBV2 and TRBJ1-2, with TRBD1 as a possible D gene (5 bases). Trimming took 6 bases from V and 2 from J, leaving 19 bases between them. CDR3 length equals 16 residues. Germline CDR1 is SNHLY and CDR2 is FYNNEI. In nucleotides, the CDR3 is TGTGCCAGCAGGACGGTCTATAGAGGGGACAACTATGGCTACACCTTC. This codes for CASRTVYRGDNYGYTF.

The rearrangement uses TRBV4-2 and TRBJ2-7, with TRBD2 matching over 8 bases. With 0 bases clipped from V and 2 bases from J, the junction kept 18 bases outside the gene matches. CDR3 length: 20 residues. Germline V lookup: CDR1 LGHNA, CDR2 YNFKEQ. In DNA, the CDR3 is TGTGCCAGCAGCCAAGAGACCAAGGGGGTAGCGGGGACTAACCCCTACGAGCAGTACTTC. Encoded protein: CASSQETKGVAGTNPYEQYF.

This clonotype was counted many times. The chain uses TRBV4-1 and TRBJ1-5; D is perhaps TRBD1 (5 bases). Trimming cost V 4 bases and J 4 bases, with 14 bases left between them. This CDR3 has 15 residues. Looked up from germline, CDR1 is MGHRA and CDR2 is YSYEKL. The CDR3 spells CASSLDSRFNQPQHF. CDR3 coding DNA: TGCGCCAGCAGCCTAGACAGTCGTTTTAATCAGCCCCAGCATTTT.

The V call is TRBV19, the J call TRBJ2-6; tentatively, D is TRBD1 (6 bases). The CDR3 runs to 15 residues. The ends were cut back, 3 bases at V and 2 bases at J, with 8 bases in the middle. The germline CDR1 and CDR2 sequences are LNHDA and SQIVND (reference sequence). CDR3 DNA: TGTGCCAGTAGTATTGCAGGGGCTGGGGCCAACGTCCTGACTTTC. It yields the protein CASSIAGAGANVLTF.

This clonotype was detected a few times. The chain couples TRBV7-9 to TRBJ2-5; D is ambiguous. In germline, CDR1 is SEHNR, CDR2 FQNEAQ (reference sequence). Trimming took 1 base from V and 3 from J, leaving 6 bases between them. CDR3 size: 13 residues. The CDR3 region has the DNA TGTGCCAGCAGCTTAGGGGGTAAAGAGACCCAGTACTTC. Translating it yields CASSLGGKETQYF.

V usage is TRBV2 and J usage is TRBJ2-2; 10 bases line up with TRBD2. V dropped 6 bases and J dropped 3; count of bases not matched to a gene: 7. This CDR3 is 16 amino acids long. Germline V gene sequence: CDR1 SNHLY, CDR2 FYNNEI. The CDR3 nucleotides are TGTGCCAGCAGACCAGCGGGAGGGTCGGACACCGGGGAGCTGTTTTTT. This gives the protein CASRPAGGSDTGELFF.

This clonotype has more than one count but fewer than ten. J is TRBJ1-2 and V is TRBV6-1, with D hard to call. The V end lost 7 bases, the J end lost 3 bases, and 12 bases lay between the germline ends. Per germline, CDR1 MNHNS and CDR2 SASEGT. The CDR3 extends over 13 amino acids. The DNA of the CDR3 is TGTGCCAGCATAGTCAGCAGCTACTATGGCTACACCTTC. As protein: CASIVSSYYGYTF.

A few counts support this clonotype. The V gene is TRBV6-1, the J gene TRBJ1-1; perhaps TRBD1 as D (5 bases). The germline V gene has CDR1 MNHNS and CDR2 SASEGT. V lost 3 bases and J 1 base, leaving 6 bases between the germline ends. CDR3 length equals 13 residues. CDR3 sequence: CASSERGNTEAFF. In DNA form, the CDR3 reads TGTGCCAGCAGTGAGAGGGGGAACACTGAAGCTTTCTTT.

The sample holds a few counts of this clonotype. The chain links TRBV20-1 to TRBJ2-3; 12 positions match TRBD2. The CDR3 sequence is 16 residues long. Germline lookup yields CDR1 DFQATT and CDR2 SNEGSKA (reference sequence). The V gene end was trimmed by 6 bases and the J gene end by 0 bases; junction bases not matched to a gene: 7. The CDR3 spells CSATVGLAGSTDTQYF. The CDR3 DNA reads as TGCAGTGCCACAGTGGGACTAGCGGGTAGCACAGATACGCAGTATTTT.